The sequence of this T cell receptor beta chain was determined in a study of T cells of healthy individuals (dated by TCRdb to between 2018 and 2020). This clonotype was found many times. Which antigen it targets is not known. One base away there is no much larger clone; base qualities are not given. The library was prepared using 5' RACE. The listed sequencing device is Illumina MiSeq. Through fastp at Q25 and MiXCR, TCRdb rebuilt clones from the public reads, retaining in-frame beta chains. One record per CDR3 amino acid sequence lists the most common genes and DNA. This sample gives 40,000 to 45,000 distinct CDR3 sequences in total; 4.5% of them show up just once. Clones ranked in the top ten supply over 9% of the sample. CDR1 and CDR2 are read off the germline V gene (reference sequence) as SEHNR and FQNEAQ. Cut back by 7 bases and 7 bases, the V and J ends lie 17 bases apart. The CDR3, from cysteine to phenylalanine, totals 14 residues. Of all the DNA, just the CDR3 is kept, 42 bases in frame from base 1.

The sequence came from a human donor in good health. The V gene is TRBV7-9 and the J gene is TRBJ2-1, with TRBD1 tentatively as D gene (5 bases match). The DNA is TGTGCCAGCACCCTCGCAGGGCCAGTAAATGAGCAGTTCTTC. Its protein product is CASTLAGPVNEQFF.